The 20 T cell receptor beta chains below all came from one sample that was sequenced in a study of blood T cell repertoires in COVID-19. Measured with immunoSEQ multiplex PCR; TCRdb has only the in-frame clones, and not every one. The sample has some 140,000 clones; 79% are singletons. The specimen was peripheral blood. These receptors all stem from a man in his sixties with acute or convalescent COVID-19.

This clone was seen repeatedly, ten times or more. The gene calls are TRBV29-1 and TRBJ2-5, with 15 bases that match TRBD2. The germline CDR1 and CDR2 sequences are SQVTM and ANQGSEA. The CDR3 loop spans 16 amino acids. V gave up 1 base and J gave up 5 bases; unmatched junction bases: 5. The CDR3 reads CSVEGTSGRAAETQYF. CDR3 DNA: TGCAGCGTTGAAGGGACTAGCGGGAGGGCGGCGGAGACCCAGTACTTC.

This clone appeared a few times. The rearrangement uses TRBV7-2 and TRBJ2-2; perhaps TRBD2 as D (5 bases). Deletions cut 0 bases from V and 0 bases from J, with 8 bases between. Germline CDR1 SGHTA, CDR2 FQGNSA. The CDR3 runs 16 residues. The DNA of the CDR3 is TGTGCCAGCAGCTTAGCGGGCGGGCCGAACACCGGGGAGCTGTTTTTT. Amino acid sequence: CASSLAGGPNTGELFF.

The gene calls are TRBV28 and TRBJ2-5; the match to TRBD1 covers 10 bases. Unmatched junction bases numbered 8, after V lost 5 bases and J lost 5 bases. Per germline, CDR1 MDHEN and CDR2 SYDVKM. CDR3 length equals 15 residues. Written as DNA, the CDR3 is TGTGCCAGCAGTCCAGCGCCGGACAGGGGGGAGACCCAGTACTTC. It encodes CASSPAPDRGETQYF. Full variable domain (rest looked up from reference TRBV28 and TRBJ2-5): DVKVTQSSRYLVKRTGEKVFLECVQDMDHENMFWYRQDPGLGLRLIYFSYDVKMKEKGDIPEGYSVSREKKERFSLILESASTNQTSMYLCASSPAPDRGETQYFGPGTRLLVL.

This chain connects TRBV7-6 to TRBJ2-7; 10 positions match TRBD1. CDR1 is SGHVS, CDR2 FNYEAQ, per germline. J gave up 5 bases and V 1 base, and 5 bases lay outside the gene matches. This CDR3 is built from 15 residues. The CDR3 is CASSLVGTGANEQYF. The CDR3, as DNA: TGTGCCAGCAGCTTAGTCGGGACAGGGGCGAACGAGCAGTACTTC.

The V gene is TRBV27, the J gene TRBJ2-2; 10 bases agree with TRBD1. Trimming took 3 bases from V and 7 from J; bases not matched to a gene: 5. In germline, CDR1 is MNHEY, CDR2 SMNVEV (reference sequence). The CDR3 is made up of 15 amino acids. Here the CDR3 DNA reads TGTGCCAGCAGTTTCAGGACAGGGGGGGACGGGGAGCTGTTTTTT. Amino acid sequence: CASSFRTGGDGELFF.

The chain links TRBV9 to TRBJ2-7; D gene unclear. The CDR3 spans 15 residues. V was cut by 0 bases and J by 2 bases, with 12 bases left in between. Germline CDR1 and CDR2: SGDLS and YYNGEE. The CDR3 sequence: CASSVDGDPAYEQYF. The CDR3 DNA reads TGTGCCAGCAGCGTAGACGGAGATCCCGCCTACGAGCAGTACTTC.

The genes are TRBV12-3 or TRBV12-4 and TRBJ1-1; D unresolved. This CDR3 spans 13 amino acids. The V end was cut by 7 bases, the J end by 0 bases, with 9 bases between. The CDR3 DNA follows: TGTGCCAGCATCAGGACTATGAACACTGAAGCTTTCTTT. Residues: CASIRTMNTEAFF.

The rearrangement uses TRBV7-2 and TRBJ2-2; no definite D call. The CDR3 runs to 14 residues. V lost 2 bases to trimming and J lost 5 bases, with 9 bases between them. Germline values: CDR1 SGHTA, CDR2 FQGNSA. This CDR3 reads CASSLLLRTGELFF. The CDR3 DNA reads TGTGCCAGCAGCTTACTATTGAGGACCGGGGAGCTGTTTTTT.

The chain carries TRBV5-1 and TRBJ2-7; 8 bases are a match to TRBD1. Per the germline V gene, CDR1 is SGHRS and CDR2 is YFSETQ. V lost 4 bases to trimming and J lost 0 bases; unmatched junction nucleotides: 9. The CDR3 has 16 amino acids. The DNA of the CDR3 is TGCGCCAGCAGCGCAGCCTGGACAGGGAGCTCCTACGAGCAGTACTTC. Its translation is CASSAAWTGSSYEQYF.

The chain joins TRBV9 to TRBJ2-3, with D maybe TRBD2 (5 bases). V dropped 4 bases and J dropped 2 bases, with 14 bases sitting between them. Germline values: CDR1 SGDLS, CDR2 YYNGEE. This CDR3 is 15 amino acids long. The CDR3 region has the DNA TGTGCCAGCAGCCCCCGGGAAGGAACCACAGATACGCAGTATTTT. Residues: CASSPREGTTDTQYF.

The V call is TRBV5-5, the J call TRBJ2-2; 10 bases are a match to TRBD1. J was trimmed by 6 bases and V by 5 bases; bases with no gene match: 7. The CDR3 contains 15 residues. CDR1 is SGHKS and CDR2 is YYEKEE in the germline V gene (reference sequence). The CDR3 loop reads CASRLPGQGSGELFF. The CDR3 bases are TGTGCCAGCAGACTACCGGGACAGGGGTCCGGGGAGCTGTTTTTT.

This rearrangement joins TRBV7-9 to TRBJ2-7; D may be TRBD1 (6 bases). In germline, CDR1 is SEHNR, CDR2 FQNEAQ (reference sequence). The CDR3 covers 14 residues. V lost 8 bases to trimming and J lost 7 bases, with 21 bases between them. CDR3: CASASTGPGGEQYF. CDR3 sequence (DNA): TGTGCCAGCGCTAGTACAGGGCCCGGTGGGGAGCAGTACTTC.

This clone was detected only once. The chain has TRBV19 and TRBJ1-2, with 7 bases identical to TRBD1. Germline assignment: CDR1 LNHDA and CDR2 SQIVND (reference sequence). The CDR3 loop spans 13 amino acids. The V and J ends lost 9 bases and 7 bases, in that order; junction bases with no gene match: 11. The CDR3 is CASSGVGGTGYTF. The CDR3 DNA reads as TGTGCCAGCTCAGGAGTAGGGGGCACTGGCTACACCTTC.

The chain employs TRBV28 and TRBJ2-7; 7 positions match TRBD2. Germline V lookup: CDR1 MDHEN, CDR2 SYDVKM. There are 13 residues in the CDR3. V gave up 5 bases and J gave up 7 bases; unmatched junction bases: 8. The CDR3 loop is CASSASGTGEQYF. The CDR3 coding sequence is TGTGCCAGCAGTGCTAGCGGTACGGGGGAGCAGTACTTC.

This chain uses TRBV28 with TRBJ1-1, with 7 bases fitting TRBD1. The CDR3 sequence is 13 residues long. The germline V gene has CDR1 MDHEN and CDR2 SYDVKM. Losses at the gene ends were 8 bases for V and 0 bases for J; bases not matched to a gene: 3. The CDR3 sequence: CASLDRVNTEAFF. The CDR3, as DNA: TGTGCCAGCCTTGACAGGGTGAACACTGAAGCTTTCTTT.

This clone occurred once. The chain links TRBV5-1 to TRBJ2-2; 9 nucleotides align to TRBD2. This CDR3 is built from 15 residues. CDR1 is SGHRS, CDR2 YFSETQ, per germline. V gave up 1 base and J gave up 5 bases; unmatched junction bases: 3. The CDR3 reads CASSLNLAGTGELFF. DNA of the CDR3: TGCGCCAGCAGCTTGAATCTAGCGGGGACCGGGGAGCTGTTTTTT.

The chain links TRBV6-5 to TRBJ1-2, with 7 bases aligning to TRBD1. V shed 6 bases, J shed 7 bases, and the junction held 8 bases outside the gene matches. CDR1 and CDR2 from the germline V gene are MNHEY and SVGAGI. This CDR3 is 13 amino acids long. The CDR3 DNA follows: TGTGCCAGCAGGACTACAGGGGACTCTGGCTACACCTTC. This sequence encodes CASRTTGDSGYTF.

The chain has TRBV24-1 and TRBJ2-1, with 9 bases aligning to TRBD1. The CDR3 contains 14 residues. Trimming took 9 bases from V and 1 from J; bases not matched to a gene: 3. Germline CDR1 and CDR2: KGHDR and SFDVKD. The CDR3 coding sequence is TGTGCCACCGAGGGACAGGGATCCTACAATGAGCAGTTCTTC. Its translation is CATEGQGSYNEQFF.

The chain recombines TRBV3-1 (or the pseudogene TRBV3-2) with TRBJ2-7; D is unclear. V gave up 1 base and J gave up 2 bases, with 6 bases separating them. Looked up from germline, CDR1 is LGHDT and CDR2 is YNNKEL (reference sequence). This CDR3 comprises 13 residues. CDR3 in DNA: TGTGCCAGCAGCCAAGTGGCGGCCTACGAGCAGTACTTC. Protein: CASSQVAAYEQYF.

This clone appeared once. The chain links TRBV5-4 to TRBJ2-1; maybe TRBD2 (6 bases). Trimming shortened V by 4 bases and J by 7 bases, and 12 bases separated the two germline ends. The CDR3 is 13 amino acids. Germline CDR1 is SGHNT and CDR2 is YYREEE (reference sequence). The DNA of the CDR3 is TGTGCCAGCAGCCTGCGGGACGTAAATGAGCAGTTCTTC. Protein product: CASSLRDVNEQFF.